This entry concerns a single T cell receptor beta chain. The target antigen is unknown. Other DNA variants within this sample encode the same CDR3. Running of the assay took place at deep level. Assay: immunoSEQ multiplex PCR; the TCRdb copy retains only in-frame clones and omits some. The sample holds over a million clones, about 75% seen once. Trimming shortened V by 3 bases and J by 3 bases, and 5 bases separated the two germline ends. Germline V gene data show CDR1 as SGHTA and CDR2 as FQGNSA. The CDR3 has 12 residues. This record comes from a study of shared clonotypes between healthy human individuals. General study points: Since donors were few, the genetic and exposure-history diversity represented was limited. Inspection by rarefaction showed sorted-subset sequencing to be incomplete despite large depth.

Sequencing was performed on memory CD4+ T cells sorted from blood. Subset defined: CD45RA-negative fraction. The sequence was obtained from a man younger than 30 in good health. The V call is TRBV7-2, the J call TRBJ1-2; D remains ambiguous. CDR3 sequence (DNA): TGTGCCAGCAGCTTGGGGTACTATGGCTACACCTTC. Protein sequence: CASSLGYYGYTF.